These 17 T cell receptor beta chains came from one sample sequenced in a study of response to subunit inactivated influenza vaccine. TCRdb processed the RT-PCR reads anew with MiXCR; each CDR3 protein has one entry. Of about 310,000 distinct CDR3 sequences listed, about a fifth are singletons. The sequences come from PBMCs from blood, collected roughly 20 months after vaccination. Source of these receptors: a man aged 50 to 69 who received an inactivated influenza vaccine.

The chain employs TRBV20-1 and TRBJ2-1; the D is unclear. The V gene's germline CDR1 is DFQATT and CDR2 SNEGSKA (reference sequence). The CDR3 sequence is 15 residues long. The V gene lost 0 bases and the J gene lost 0 bases, with 9 bases spanning the gap. The CDR3 loop is CSARESTISYNEQFF. DNA of the CDR3: TGCAGTGCTAGAGAATCGACCATCTCCTACAATGAGCAGTTCTTC.

This clonotype came up many times. The CDR3 loop is CASSAGARGGYTF. CDR3 in DNA: TGTGCCAGCAGTGCAGGGGCCCGGGGTGGCTACACCTTC. The J gene is TRBJ1-2, the V gene TRBV2, with D perhaps matching TRBD1 (6 bases). Germline values: CDR1 SNHLY, CDR2 FYNNEI. V shed 4 bases and J shed 7 bases, with 13 bases lying between them. The CDR3 runs 13 residues. The full variable domain, rest sourced from reference TRBV2 and TRBJ1-2, is EPEVTQTPSHQVTQMGQEVILRCVPISNHLYFYWYRQILGQKVEFLVSFYNNEISEKSEIFDDQFSVERPDGSNFTLKIRSTKLEDSAMYFCASSAGARGGYTFGSGTRLTVV.

This chain links TRBV20-1 with TRBJ2-3; 9 bases are shared with TRBD2. V was pared by 3 bases and J by 4 bases, with 8 bases of the junction left unmatched. This CDR3 region has 15 residues. CDR1 and CDR2 (germline): DFQATT, SNEGSKA (reference sequence). The CDR3, as DNA: TGCAGTGCTAGCGGTAGCGGGAGCGTGGCAGATACGCAGTATTTT. The encoded protein is CSASGSGSVADTQYF.

There are many counts of this clonotype. V and J are TRBV11-2 and TRBJ2-4, with 8 bases identical to TRBD1. Germline values: CDR1 SGHAT, CDR2 FQNNGV. J gave up 5 bases and V 6 bases, and 6 bases lay outside the gene matches. This CDR3 has 14 amino acids. CDR3 sequence (DNA): TGTGCCAGCAGTCGCCACAGGGGGGAAAACATTCAGTACTTC. Translation gives CASSRHRGENIQYF.

The genes are TRBV24-1 and TRBJ2-1; D possibly matches TRBD1 or TRBD2 (5 bases each). This CDR3 is built from 12 residues. Trimming pared 5 bases from V and 10 bases from J, leaving 11 bases between. Germline V gene data show CDR1 as KGHDR and CDR2 as SFDVKD. As DNA, the CDR3 is TGTGCCACCAGTGCCCCGGGACGGGAGCAGTTCTTC. It specifies CATSAPGREQFF.

This clonotype was detected only a few times. This chain connects TRBV6-2 or TRBV6-3 to TRBJ2-7; D perhaps matches TRBD1 (6 bases). Germline CDR1 is MNHEY and CDR2 is SVGEGT. CDR3 length: 14 residues. The V end was cut by 5 bases, the J end by 5 bases, with 16 bases between. CDR3 nucleotide sequence: TGTGCCAGCAGTAACCGGGACACATTCCACGAGCAGTACTTC. Its translation is CASSNRDTFHEQYF.

In nucleotides, the CDR3 is TGTGCCAGCAGCCTGAGGGGGGTGTGGTCCCGGGACTACCAAGACGAGCAGTACTTC. It encodes CASSLRGVWSRDYQDEQYF. J is TRBJ2-7 and V is TRBV5-6; D might be TRBD2 (7 bases). This CDR3 contains 19 residues. V was shortened by 4 bases and J by 5 bases, with 31 bases between the two germline ends. Germline V gives CDR1 SGHDT, CDR2 YYEEEE.

This clonotype was counted a few times. This chain uses TRBV28 with TRBJ1-2; D remains unclear. The V end was cut by 4 bases, the J end by 8 bases, with 14 bases between. The germline gives CDR1 MDHEN, CDR2 SYDVKM. The CDR3 contains 13 residues. This CDR3 is CASSSGHRRGYTF. Here the CDR3 DNA reads TGTGCCAGCAGTTCCGGTCACCGCAGGGGCTACACCTTC.

In its sample, this clonotype was seen a few times. V gene TRBV6-2 or TRBV6-3 combines with J gene TRBJ1-5; D possibly corresponds to TRBD1 (6 bases). V was shortened by 5 bases and J by 4 bases, with 18 bases between the two germline ends. This CDR3 has 16 residues. The germline CDR1 and CDR2 sequences are MNHEY and SVGEGT. The CDR3 protein is CASSRPSGTSNQPQHF. DNA for the CDR3: TGTGCCAGCAGTCGGCCTTCCGGGACATCTAATCAGCCCCAGCATTTT.

Ten or more counts support this clonotype. The chain uses TRBV20-1 and TRBJ1-4, with D possibly being TRBD1 (5 bases). CDR3 size: 14 residues. V dropped 6 bases and J dropped 7 bases, with 18 bases sitting between them. Germline loops: CDR1 DFQATT, CDR2 SNEGSKA (reference sequence). The CDR3 loop reads CSASSWGDGEKLFF. The CDR3 DNA reads TGCAGTGCCAGCAGTTGGGGGGATGGTGAAAAACTGTTTTTT.

This chain uses TRBV7-2 with TRBJ2-7; weak D call: TRBD1 (5 bases). Looked up from germline, CDR1 is SGHTA and CDR2 is FQGNSA. CDR3 size: 16 residues. V was clipped by 0 bases and J by 2 bases, with 14 bases between them. The CDR3 sequence is CASSLAGVADTYEQYF. The DNA of the CDR3 is TGTGCCAGCAGCTTAGCTGGGGTCGCGGACACCTACGAGCAGTACTTC.

The rearrangement joins TRBV20-1 to TRBJ1-1; TRBD1 agrees at 9 bases. This CDR3 is 14 amino acids long. The V segment lost 6 bases and the J segment 1 base; nucleotides outside the gene matches: 6. Germline CDR1 is DFQATT and CDR2 is SNEGSKA (reference sequence). CDR3 nucleotides: TGCAGTGCGACGGGACAGGGATGGAACACTGAAGCTTTCTTT. This codes for CSATGQGWNTEAFF.

This clonotype was counted between two and nine times. The chain combines TRBV7-9 with TRBJ1-1; TRBD1 might be the D (5 bases). V was clipped by 5 bases and J by 1 base, with 14 bases between them. The germline gives CDR1 SEHNR, CDR2 FQNEAQ (reference sequence). The CDR3 is made up of 15 amino acids. Written as DNA, the CDR3 is TGTGCCAGCAGCACTTGGGGGGGTCGGAACACTGAAGCTTTCTTT. Its translation is CASSTWGGRNTEAFF.

The chain employs TRBV12-3 or TRBV12-4 and TRBJ1-2; unclear D gene. V shed 6 bases and J shed 2 bases, with 13 bases lying between them. This CDR3 comprises 14 residues. The CDR3 is CASSYRYNNYGYTF. DNA for the CDR3: TGTGCCAGCAGCTACCGGTACAACAACTATGGCTACACCTTC.

The V and J genes are TRBV12-3 or TRBV12-4 and TRBJ1-6, with D possibly being TRBD1 (5 bases). There are 14 residues in the CDR3. V lost 1 base, J lost 8 bases, and 9 bases lay in between. The DNA of the CDR3 is TGTGCCAGCAGTTTAGGGGACGGCTATTCACCCCTCCACTTT. It is translated as CASSLGDGYSPLHF.

The V gene is TRBV15, the J gene TRBJ1-1; D is ambiguous. CDR1 is LNHNV, CDR2 YYDKDF, per germline (reference sequence). Trimming shortened V by 4 bases and J by 4 bases, and 10 bases separated the two germline ends. This CDR3 comprises 13 residues. The CDR3 region has the DNA TGTGCCACCAGCATGTGGGGTAGCACTGAAGCTTTCTTT. Its protein product is CATSMWGSTEAFF.

The chain recombines TRBV5-1 with TRBJ1-6; D unclear. V was cut by 0 bases and J by 3 bases, with 4 bases left in between. The CDR3 sequence is 14 residues long. CDR1 and CDR2 (germline): SGHRS, YFSETQ. This chain's CDR3 is CASSLVFYNSPLHF. CDR3 bases: TGCGCCAGCAGCTTGGTGTTCTATAATTCACCCCTCCACTTT.